This TCR beta chain was captured in a study of neurological immune-mediated disorders. This CDR3 is 16 amino acids long. The ends lost 4 bases at V and 4 bases at J; junction bases unmatched: 11. Germline assignment: CDR1 MNHNS and CDR2 SASEGT. This clonotype was detected ten times or more. Its antigen is currently unknown. TCRdb passed the 5' RACE reads through MiXCR, listing each CDR3 protein once. The repertoire holds some 66,000 distinct CDR3 sequences, nearly 3.5% seen once, with 3% to 4% in the top ten. Study-wide results and limits: One related-CDR3 cluster, which may be a signature, held the repertoires of 18 of 34 multiple sclerosis patients after phylogenetic grouping.

The chain links TRBV6-1 to TRBJ2-7; 9 nucleotides line up with TRBD2. The TCR comes from a middle-aged man with multiple sclerosis. The sample was PBMCs. The CDR3 region is CASSGLGAGGLYEQYF. CDR3 DNA: TGTGCCAGCAGTGGCTTGGGAGCGGGGGGCCTATACGAGCAGTACTTC.